This TCR beta chain was sequenced for a study of technical replicates of blood from several donors. V was clipped by 0 bases and J by 0 bases, with 20 bases between them. Germline CDR1 and CDR2: SQVTM and ANQGSEA. This CDR3 is 18 amino acids long. The assay was immunoSEQ multiplex PCR, and TCRdb's table has in-frame clones only and misses some. The sample carries about 70,000 clones, approximately 98% recorded once. Sequencing was performed on T cells isolated from PBMCs. This receptor was obtained from a human donor in good health. The chain recombines TRBV29-1 with TRBJ1-2; no clear D gene. CDR3 nucleotide sequence: TGCAGCGTTGAAGATCGTCGGGTAGAAGGCCTAGCTAACTATGGCTACACCTTC. Its protein is CSVEDRRVEGLANYGYTF.